One sample yielded the 17 T cell receptor beta chains listed below, sequenced in a study of cytomegalovirus exposure and HLA in healthy donors. Primers: 60 Vbeta forward and 13 Jbeta reverse. The data were produced by immunoSEQ multiplex PCR, yet TCRdb's version contains in-frame clones alone and is incomplete. The sample contains 100,000 to 150,000 clones, almost 85% of which appear only once. Specimen: PBMCs. The receptors come from a boy aged 2 to 10 in good health and CMV-seronegative.

The chain combines TRBV4-3 with TRBJ2-2, with 10 positions matching TRBD1. The CDR3 runs to 16 residues. The ends lost 2 bases at V and 5 bases at J; junction bases unmatched: 5. Germline CDR1 and CDR2: LGHNA and YSLEER. CDR3 protein: CASSQPRTGGTGELFF. The DNA of the CDR3 is TGCGCCAGCAGCCAACCCCGGACAGGGGGGACCGGGGAGCTGTTTTTT.

The chain has TRBV13 and TRBJ2-1; 9 bases fit TRBD2. In germline, CDR1 is PRHDT, CDR2 FYEKMQ (reference sequence). The CDR3 has 15 residues. V lost 4 bases to trimming and J lost 6 bases; unmatched junction nucleotides: 7. The CDR3 DNA reads as TGTGCCAGCAGCTCGTGGTTACTAGCGGGCAATGAGCAGTTCTTC. It yields the protein CASSSWLLAGNEQFF.

The CDR3 loop reads CASSSGAGRYGYTF. CDR3 DNA sequence: TGTGCCAGCAGCTCTGGGGCGGGACGGTATGGCTACACCTTC. This chain links TRBV11-2 with TRBJ1-2; tentative D call: TRBD1 (5 bases). The germline CDR1 and CDR2 sequences are SGHAT and FQNNGV. This CDR3 is 14 amino acids long. Trimming removed 4 bases from V and 5 bases from J, with 14 bases in between.

This clone was picked up one time. CDR3 in DNA: TGTGCCAGCAGTTCCACCTTCCAGGGGAACTATGGCTACACCTTC. This encodes CASSSTFQGNYGYTF. The rearrangement joins TRBV2 to TRBJ1-2, with D perhaps matching TRBD1 (6 bases). V was pared by 5 bases and J by 2 bases, with 15 bases between. CDR3 length: 15 residues. Germline values: CDR1 SNHLY, CDR2 FYNNEI.

The rearrangement uses TRBV19 and TRBJ2-1; 7 bases are shared with TRBD2. Germline V gives CDR1 LNHDA, CDR2 SQIVND (reference sequence). This CDR3 is 14 amino acids long. With V trimmed by 3 bases and J by 4 bases, 3 bases remained unmatched. The CDR3 here is CASSMLADYNEQFF. In DNA, the CDR3 is TGTGCCAGTAGTATGCTAGCGGATTACAATGAGCAGTTCTTC.

The rearrangement joins TRBV19 to TRBJ1-2; D is unclear. The CDR3 consists of 12 residues. The germline CDR1 and CDR2 sequences are LNHDA and SQIVND (reference sequence). The germline V and J ends were trimmed by 1 base and 5 bases, with 5 bases remaining between them. As DNA, the CDR3 is TGTGCCAGTAGTATAGCCAGTTATGGCTACACCTTC. Translation: CASSIASYGYTF.

V usage is TRBV6-4 and J usage is TRBJ1-2; perhaps TRBD1 as D (5 bases). Trimming shortened V by 1 base and J by 8 bases, and 11 bases separated the two germline ends. The CDR3 is 13 residues long. Germline CDR1 and CDR2: MRHNA and SNTAGT. CDR3 loop: CASSDFGGGGYTF. The DNA for the CDR3 is TGTGCCAGCAGTGACTTCGGGGGAGGAGGCTACACCTTC.

V and J are TRBV2 and TRBJ1-1; 10 bases align to TRBD1. J gave up 8 bases and V 9 bases, and 6 bases lay outside the gene matches. Germline CDR1 SNHLY, CDR2 FYNNEI. The CDR3 loop spans 12 amino acids. CDR3: CASTDRGREAFF. In DNA, the CDR3 is TGTGCCAGTACGGACAGGGGGAGAGAAGCTTTCTTT. Looking up the rest from reference TRBV2 and TRBJ1-1 gives the full variable domain: EPEVTQTPSHQVTQMGQEVILRCVPISNHLYFYWYRQILGQKVEFLVSFYNNEISEKSEIFDDQFSVERPDGSNFTLKIRSTKLEDSAMYFCASTDRGREAFFGQGTRLTVV.

The genes are TRBV6-4 and TRBJ1-4; 7 bases map to TRBD1. The CDR3 has 15 amino acids. Trimming at V came to 9 bases and at J to 12 bases, leaving 19 bases not matched to a gene. The germline V gene encodes CDR1 MRHNA and CDR2 SNTAGT. The CDR3 region has the DNA TGTGCCAGGCAGCCCCCCCGGGACAGTCCTAGTGAACTGTTTTTT. Translated: CARQPPRDSPSELFF.

This clone turned up a few times. The chain combines TRBV6-1 with TRBJ1-2; no reliable D call. The CDR3 spans 15 residues. V lost 5 bases to trimming and J lost 5 bases, with 18 bases between them. Germline assignment: CDR1 MNHNS and CDR2 SASEGT. The CDR3 is CASSTKAADVYGYTF. The CDR3 nucleotides read TGTGCCAGCAGTACCAAGGCGGCAGACGTATATGGCTACACCTTC.

The V call is TRBV30, the J call TRBJ1-1, with 7 bases that match TRBD1. Germline lookup yields CDR1 GTSNPN and CDR2 SVGIG (reference sequence). The CDR3 sequence is 13 residues long. The V segment lost 2 bases and the J segment 5 bases; nucleotides outside the gene matches: 5. CDR3: CAWSIAGGTEAFF. The CDR3 bases are TGTGCCTGGAGTATTGCAGGGGGGACTGAAGCTTTCTTT.

This rearrangement joins TRBV7-3 to TRBJ2-5; 10 bases agree with TRBD2. Germline V gives CDR1 SGHTA, CDR2 FQGTGA. This CDR3 has 15 residues. V dropped 0 bases and J dropped 4; count of bases not matched to a gene: 2. The CDR3 bases are TGTGCCAGCAGCTTAACCCCTAGCGGGGGAGAGACCCAGTACTTC. Its protein product is CASSLTPSGGETQYF.

The chain employs TRBV7-3 and TRBJ2-5; 8 positions match TRBD2. The V gene's germline CDR1 is SGHTA and CDR2 FQGTGA. The CDR3 spans 14 residues. The ends lost 5 bases at V and 5 bases at J; junction bases unmatched: 7. CDR3 bases: TGTGCCAGCAGCCCCACTAGCGGAGGGGAGACCCAGTACTTC. Its translation: CASSPTSGGETQYF.

The V gene is TRBV5-1, the J gene TRBJ2-7; tentative D call: TRBD1 (6 bases). This CDR3 contains 15 residues. The V gene lost 4 bases and the J gene lost 0 bases, with 14 bases spanning the gap. CDR1 is SGHRS, CDR2 YFSETQ, per germline. In DNA, the CDR3 is TGCGCCAGCAGCGCGGACAGAAGGAGCTCCTACGAGCAGTACTTC. Protein: CASSADRRSSYEQYF. The whole variable domain, filled in from reference TRBV5-1 and TRBJ2-7, reads KAGVTQTPRYLIKTRGQQVTLSCSPISGHRSVSWYQQTPGQGLQFLFEYFSETQRNKGNFPGRFSGRQFSNSRSEMNVSTLELGDSALYLCASSADRRSSYEQYFGPGTRLTVT.

CDR3: CASSVHRATELFF. DNA for the CDR3: TGTGCCAGCTCCGTCCACAGGGCAACTGAACTGTTTTTT. V usage is TRBV18 and J usage is TRBJ1-4; a possible D gene is TRBD1 (6 bases). CDR1 is KGHSH and CDR2 is LQKENI in the germline V gene. The CDR3 is made up of 13 amino acids. V dropped 6 bases and J dropped 12 bases, with 17 bases sitting between them.

The chain links TRBV9 to TRBJ2-1; 9 bases agree with TRBD2. Per germline, CDR1 SGDLS and CDR2 YYNGEE. The CDR3 loop spans 18 amino acids. The V and J ends lost 2 bases and 1 base, in that order; junction bases with no gene match: 10. The DNA for the CDR3 is TGTGCCAGCAGCGTTCTAGCGGGAAAGAGTGGGTCCTACAATGAGCAGTTCTTC. It encodes CASSVLAGKSGSYNEQFF.

V and J are TRBV30 and TRBJ1-1; D not resolved. Germline V gives CDR1 GTSNPN, CDR2 SVGIG (reference sequence). CDR3 length equals 13 residues. V lost 0 bases and J lost 3, with 8 bases in between. The CDR3 sequence is CAWSVFVDTEAFF. The DNA of the CDR3 is TGTGCCTGGAGTGTATTCGTCGACACTGAAGCTTTCTTT.